The 27 T cell receptor beta chains below come from one sample, sequenced in a study of OX40 agonist ivuxolimab in advanced cancers. Sequencing used immunoSEQ multiplex PCR; TCRdb keeps in-frame clones, though not all of them. Found here are tens of thousands of clones, approximately 90% of them singletons; the top ten hold about 15%. The sample was CD4+ or CD8+ T cells sorted from blood, taken in a trial of the OX40 agonist ivuxolimab. Receptors originate from an adult with an advanced solid tumor such as melanoma, head and neck, liver or kidney cancer.

The chain has TRBV13 and TRBJ2-7; the D is unclear. This CDR3 is built from 12 residues. V lost 5 bases to trimming and J lost 2 bases, with 7 bases between them. CDR1 is PRHDT, CDR2 FYEKMQ, per germline (reference sequence). The CDR3 loop is CASSAIPYEQYF. The CDR3 DNA reads as TGTGCCAGCAGCGCAATCCCCTACGAGCAGTACTTC. The entire variable domain, with the rest obtained from reference TRBV13 and TRBJ2-7, is as follows: AAGVIQSPRHLIKEKRETATLKCYPIPRHDTVYWYQQGPGQDPQFLISFYEKMQSDKGSIPDRFSAQQFSDYHSELNMSSLELGDSALYFCASSAIPYEQYFGPGTRLTVT.

V gene TRBV6-6 combines with J gene TRBJ2-7, with 7 bases aligning to TRBD1. V shed 7 bases and J 3 bases; nucleotides not matched to a gene: 6. The germline V gene encodes CDR1 MNHNY and CDR2 SVGAGI (reference sequence). CDR3 length: 13 amino acids. DNA of the CDR3: TGTGCCAGCACCTTGCCAGGGGGCTACGAGCAGTACTTC. Translating gives CASTLPGGYEQYF.

This clone was recorded once. This chain connects TRBV14 to TRBJ2-7; perhaps TRBD1 as D (6 bases). The CDR3 runs 15 residues. V lost 1 base and J lost 2, with 12 bases in between. The V gene's germline CDR1 is SGHDN and CDR2 FVKESK. CDR3 residues: CASSQGTGLTYEQYF. The CDR3 DNA reads TGTGCCAGCAGCCAAGGTACAGGGTTGACCTACGAGCAGTACTTC.

The rearrangement uses TRBV7-9 and TRBJ1-1; D is perhaps TRBD1 (5 bases). The germline V gene has CDR1 SEHNR and CDR2 FQNEAQ (reference sequence). The V end lost 3 bases, the J end lost 3 bases, and 20 bases lay between the germline ends. CDR3 length equals 17 residues. CDR3 nucleotide sequence: TGTGCCAGCAGCTTTCTTCCCGATGGGCAGGGACACACTGAAGCTTTCTTT. It translates to CASSFLPDGQGHTEAFF.

The V call is TRBV6-5, the J call TRBJ2-5; D is possibly TRBD2 (5 bases). Trimming removed 4 bases at V and 7 bases at J, with 13 bases between. The length of the CDR3 is 13 residues. Germline CDR1 reads MNHEY; CDR2 reads SVGAGI. CDR3 sequence reads: CASSLTNEWTQYF. The CDR3 DNA reads as TGTGCCAGCAGTTTGACTAACGAGTGGACCCAGTACTTC.

CDR3 in DNA: TGTGCCTGGAGTCTTATTGCAGATACGCAGTATTTT. The encoded protein is CAWSLIADTQYF. The rearrangement joins TRBV30 to TRBJ2-3, with D uncertain. CDR1 and CDR2 (germline): GTSNPN, SVGIG (reference sequence). V lost 2 bases and J 4 bases, leaving 7 bases between the germline ends. This CDR3 spans 12 amino acids.

The chain carries TRBV6-4 and TRBJ1-5, with a possible D match to TRBD1 (6 bases). Germline assignment: CDR1 MRHNA and CDR2 SNTAGT. CDR3 length: 15 residues. With 4 bases removed from V and 5 bases from J, the gap between germline ends came to 15 bases. The chain's CDR3 is CASSGLDSRHQPQHF. The CDR3 DNA is TGTGCCAGCAGTGGGCTGGACAGCCGTCATCAGCCCCAGCATTTT.

This chain links TRBV11-2 with TRBJ2-1; D is unresolved. The CDR3 is 14 residues long. The V gene's germline CDR1 is SGHAT and CDR2 FQNNGV. V lost 0 bases, J lost 8 bases, and 11 bases lay in between. The CDR3 region is CASSLDHPGYEQFF. As DNA, the CDR3 is TGTGCCAGCAGCTTAGATCATCCCGGCTATGAGCAGTTCTTC.

The chain employs TRBV19 and TRBJ2-1, with 8 bases lining up with TRBD2. The V segment lost 3 bases and the J segment 8 bases; nucleotides outside the gene matches: 9. Per germline, CDR1 LNHDA and CDR2 SQIVND (reference sequence). The CDR3 length is 15 residues. CDR3 sequence reads: CASSIESGSDHEQFF. Here the CDR3 DNA reads TGTGCCAGTAGTATCGAAAGCGGGAGCGACCATGAGCAGTTCTTC.

J is TRBJ2-1 and V is TRBV5-1, with D possibly being TRBD1 (6 bases). The CDR3 contains 17 residues. Germline CDR1 is SGHRS and CDR2 is YFSETQ. Trimming took 0 bases from V and 8 from J, leaving 21 bases between them. Here the CDR3 reads CASSLGDIRGIGDEQFF. The DNA for the CDR3 is TGCGCCAGCAGCTTGGGGGACATCCGTGGGATTGGGGATGAGCAGTTCTTC.

V is TRBV15 and J is TRBJ2-2, with 8 nucleotides matching TRBD1. Germline V gives CDR1 LNHNV, CDR2 YYDKDF (reference sequence). This CDR3 has 19 residues. V was pared by 2 bases and J by 0 bases, with 11 bases of the junction left unmatched. The CDR3 region is CATSRPKGGQGSNTGELFF. CDR3 coding DNA: TGTGCCACCAGCAGACCTAAGGGAGGACAGGGCTCGAACACCGGGGAGCTGTTTTTT.

This clone has only one observation. The chain combines TRBV4-2 with TRBJ2-7; maybe TRBD1 (6 bases). Per germline, CDR1 LGHNA and CDR2 YNFKEQ. The length of the CDR3 is 15 residues. The V and J ends lost 0 bases and 0 bases respectively, with 9 bases between them. The DNA of the CDR3 is TGTGCCAGCAGCCAAGAGAACAGGGTCTCCTACGAGCAGTACTTC. Protein product: CASSQENRVSYEQYF.

The genes are TRBV18 and TRBJ2-4, with 10 bases aligning to TRBD2. J gave up 0 bases and V 2 bases, and 1 base lay outside the gene matches. CDR3 length: 16 amino acids. The germline gives CDR1 KGHSH, CDR2 LQKENI. As DNA, the CDR3 is TGTGCCAGCTCACCAAGGACTAGCGGAGCCAAAAACATTCAGTACTTC. The encoded protein is CASSPRTSGAKNIQYF.

This clone was observed a handful of times. The chain is built from TRBV4-1 and TRBJ1-1; D ambiguous. The CDR3 consists of 14 residues. Germline V gives CDR1 MGHRA, CDR2 YSYEKL. The ends were cut back, 2 bases at V and 0 bases at J, with 7 bases in the middle. The CDR3 spells CASSQQRVNTEAFF. DNA for the CDR3: TGCGCCAGCAGCCAACAGAGAGTGAACACTGAAGCTTTCTTT.

This clone was picked up a small number of times. The chain is built from TRBV9 and TRBJ2-1; D remains ambiguous. This CDR3 has 12 residues. Trimming removed 0 bases at V and 9 bases at J, with 7 bases between. Germline CDR1 and CDR2: SGDLS and YYNGEE. CDR3 coding DNA: TGTGCCAGCAGCGTAGACTTCGGTGAGCAGTTCTTC. Translation gives CASSVDFGEQFF.

The rearrangement links TRBV7-9 to TRBJ2-7; D perhaps matches TRBD1 (6 bases). Germline V gives CDR1 SEHNR, CDR2 FQNEAQ (reference sequence). The germline V and J ends were trimmed by 3 bases and 3 bases, with 12 bases remaining between them. The CDR3 contains 14 residues. The DNA of the CDR3 is TGTGCCAGCAGCTTTAAGGACAGTTTCTACGAGCAGTACTTC. This encodes CASSFKDSFYEQYF. The complete variable domain, with remaining parts taken from reference TRBV7-9 and TRBJ2-7, reads DTGVSQNPRHKITKRGQNVTFRCDPISEHNRLYWYRQTLGQGPEFLTYFQNEAQLEKSRLLSDRFSAERPKGSFSTLEIQRTEQGDSAMYLCASSFKDSFYEQYFGPGTRLTVT.

This chain links TRBV27 with TRBJ2-7, with 8 bases identical to TRBD2. The trim removed 3 bases at V and 4 bases at J, leaving 5 bases unmatched. The germline gives CDR1 MNHEY, CDR2 SMNVEV (reference sequence). The CDR3 has 14 amino acids. This CDR3 is CASSFSAGVYEQYF. The DNA for the CDR3 is TGTGCCAGCAGTTTCTCAGCGGGAGTTTACGAGCAGTACTTC.

The chain is built from TRBV11-3 and TRBJ2-7, with D tentatively TRBD1 (7 bases). CDR1 is SGHNT and CDR2 is YENEEA in the germline V gene. The CDR3 totals 17 residues. V was cut by 7 bases and J by 3 bases, with 25 bases left in between. CDR3 bases: TGTGCCAGCACCCATCGGACAGGCCTACTAGCAGACTACGAGCAGTACTTC. Its translation: CASTHRTGLLADYEQYF.

The chain couples TRBV2 to TRBJ1-2; the D is unclear. The CDR3 spans 11 residues. Germline lookup yields CDR1 SNHLY and CDR2 FYNNEI. Trimming cost V 5 bases and J 8 bases, with 9 bases left between them. CDR3 nucleotide sequence: TGTGCCAGCAGTACCAGTGGGGGCTACACCTTC. This sequence encodes CASSTSGGYTF.

Comment on this clone: Other DNA sequences of this sample code for an identical CDR3. The genes are TRBV18 and TRBJ2-2; TRBD2 matches at 14 bases. This CDR3 has 18 amino acids. Germline-derived CDR1 and CDR2 are KGHSH and LQKENI. The V and J ends lost 0 bases and 4 bases, in that order; junction bases with no gene match: 4. Here the CDR3 reads CASSPPGGLAGVTGELFF. In DNA, the CDR3 is TGTGCCAGCTCACCACCGGGGGGACTAGCGGGAGTCACCGGGGAGCTGTTTTTT.

This sequence joins TRBV5-4 and TRBJ2-7; D gene unclear. Germline values: CDR1 SGHNT, CDR2 YYREEE (reference sequence). The CDR3 runs 13 residues. Trimming took 2 bases from V and 5 from J, leaving 11 bases between them. This chain's CDR3 is CASSFKDADEQYF. CDR3 nucleotide sequence: TGTGCCAGCAGCTTCAAGGACGCCGACGAGCAGTACTTC. Full variable domain (remainder filled in from reference TRBV5-4 and TRBJ2-7): ETGVTQSPTHLIKTRGQQVTLRCSSQSGHNTVSWYQQALGQGPQFIFQYYREEENGRGNFPPRFSGLQFPNYSSELNVNALELDDSALYLCASSFKDADEQYFGPGTRLTVT.

This chain joins TRBV27 and TRBJ2-1; 8 positions agree with TRBD2. The germline gives CDR1 MNHEY, CDR2 SMNVEV (reference sequence). J was trimmed by 2 bases and V by 4 bases; bases with no gene match: 7. The CDR3 spans 16 residues. The CDR3 bases are TGTGCCAGCAGTTCCTTAGCGGGACGCCCCTACAATGAGCAGTTCTTC. Translation gives CASSSLAGRPYNEQFF.

The V call is TRBV6-6, the J call TRBJ2-7; the match to TRBD1 covers 11 bases. The CDR3 has 15 amino acids. CDR1 MNHNY and CDR2 SVGAGI come from the germline V gene (reference sequence). With V trimmed by 7 bases and J by 5 bases, 10 bases remained unmatched. This chain's CDR3 is CASTPKGQGVHEQYF. The CDR3 region has the DNA TGTGCCAGCACCCCTAAGGGACAGGGGGTCCACGAGCAGTACTTC.

The genes are TRBV29-1 and TRBJ2-2, with D maybe TRBD2 (5 bases). The CDR3 has 12 residues. Trimming removed 5 bases at V and 5 bases at J, with 9 bases between. The germline V gene has CDR1 SQVTM and CDR2 ANQGSEA. CDR3 coding DNA: TGCAGCGTTCCCGGGGAGACCGGGGAGCTGTTTTTT. It is translated as CSVPGETGELFF.

CDR3 DNA: TGCGCCAGCAGCCAAGTAGGGCGTACCGGGGAGCTGTTTTTT. It encodes CASSQVGRTGELFF. V usage is TRBV4-1 and J usage is TRBJ2-2; D gene ambiguous. CDR3 length equals 14 residues. Germline assignment: CDR1 MGHRA and CDR2 YSYEKL. V was trimmed by 1 base and J by 5 bases, leaving 8 bases between them.

V gene TRBV27 combines with J gene TRBJ2-7; D perhaps matches TRBD1 (5 bases). The CDR3 has 13 amino acids. Germline assignment: CDR1 MNHEY and CDR2 SMNVEV (reference sequence). Trimming removed 4 bases from V and 2 bases from J, with 9 bases in between. Here the CDR3 DNA reads TGTGCCAGCAGTTACAGGTTACCCTACGAGCAGTACTTC. It yields the protein CASSYRLPYEQYF.

This chain connects TRBV19 to TRBJ1-2, with 9 nucleotides matching TRBD1. The germline CDR1 and CDR2 sequences are LNHDA and SQIVND (reference sequence). The V and J ends lost 7 bases and 4 bases, in that order; junction bases with no gene match: 13. The CDR3 runs 16 residues. The CDR3 spells CASIPGTGSFGYGYTF. The CDR3, as DNA: TGTGCCAGTATCCCAGGGACAGGGTCGTTTGGCTATGGCTACACCTTC. The entire variable domain, with the rest obtained from reference TRBV19 and TRBJ1-2, is as follows: DGGITQSPKYLFRKEGQNVTLSCEQNLNHDAMYWYRQDPGQGLRLIYYSQIVNDFQKGDIAEGYSVSREKKESFPLTVTSAQKNPTAFYLCASIPGTGSFGYGYTFGSGTRLTVV.